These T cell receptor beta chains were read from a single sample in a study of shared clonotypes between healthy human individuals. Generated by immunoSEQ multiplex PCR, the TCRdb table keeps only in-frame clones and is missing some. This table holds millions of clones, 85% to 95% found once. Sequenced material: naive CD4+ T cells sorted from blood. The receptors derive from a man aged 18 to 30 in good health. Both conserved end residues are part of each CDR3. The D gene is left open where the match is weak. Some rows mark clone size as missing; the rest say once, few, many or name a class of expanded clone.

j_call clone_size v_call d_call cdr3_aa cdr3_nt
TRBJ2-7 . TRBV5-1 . CASSRADTYEQYF TGCGCCAGCAGCCGCGCCGACACCTACGAGCAGTACTTC
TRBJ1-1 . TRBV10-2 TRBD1 CASSRQGTFTEAFF TGCGCCAGCAGTCGACAGGGAACTTTCACTGAAGCTTTCTTT
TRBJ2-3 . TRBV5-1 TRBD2 CASSLLSSGRADTQYF TGCGCCAGCAGCCTACTTTCTAGCGGGAGAGCGGATACGCAGTATTTT
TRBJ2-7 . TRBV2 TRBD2 CASSMNSGRDYEQYF TGTGCCAGCAGTATGAACAGCGGGAGGGACTACGAGCAGTACTTC
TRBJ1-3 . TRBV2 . CASSRDLGNTIYF TGTGCCAGCAGTCGGGACCTCGGAAACACCATATATTTT
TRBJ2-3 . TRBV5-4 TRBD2 CASSLGGSRTDTQYF TGTGCCAGCAGCTTGGGCGGGAGTCGGACAGATACGCAGTATTTT
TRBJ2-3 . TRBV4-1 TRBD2 CASSQDPVGLAGTDTQYF TGCGCCAGCAGCCAAGATCCGGTAGGGCTAGCGGGGACAGATACGCAGTATTTT
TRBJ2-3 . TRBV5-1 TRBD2 CASSLPNLAGGPTDTQYF TGCGCCAGCAGCTTGCCCAATTTAGCGGGGGGGCCGACAGATACGCAGTATTTT
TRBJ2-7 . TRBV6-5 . CASSQPGHITYEQYF TGTGCCAGCAGTCAACCGGGACACATAACCTACGAGCAGTACTTC
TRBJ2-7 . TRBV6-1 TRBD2 CASSGFAGESYEQYF TGTGCCAGCAGTGGGTTTGCGGGAGAATCCTACGAGCAGTACTTC
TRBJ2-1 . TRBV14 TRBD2 CASSLAGTYNEQFF TGTGCCAGCAGCTTAGCGGGGACCTACAATGAGCAGTTCTTC
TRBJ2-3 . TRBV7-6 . CASKRTPSTDTQYF TGTGCCAGCAAACGGACGCCTAGCACAGATACGCAGTATTTT
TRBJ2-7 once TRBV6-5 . CASRGWFYEQYF TGTGCCAGCAGAGGGTGGTTCTACGAGCAGTACTTC
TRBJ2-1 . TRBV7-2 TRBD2 CASSWKAGAGYEQFF TGTGCCAGCAGCTGGAAAGCGGGAGCGGGCTATGAGCAGTTCTTC
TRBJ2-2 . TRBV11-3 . CASSLEAHTGELFF TGTGCCAGCAGCTTAGAAGCCCACACCGGGGAGCTGTTTTTT
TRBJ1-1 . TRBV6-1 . CASAGGRGWDTEAFF TGTGCCAGCGCCGGAGGGCGAGGATGGGACACTGAAGCTTTCTTT
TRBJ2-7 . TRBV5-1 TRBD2 CASSPRTSGVYEQYF TGCGCCAGCAGCCCAAGGACTAGCGGGGTCTACGAGCAGTACTTC
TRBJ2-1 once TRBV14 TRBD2 CASSQDGLAGANKQFF TGTGCCAGCAGCCAAGACGGACTAGCGGGGGCCAATAAGCAGTTCTTC
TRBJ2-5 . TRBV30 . CAWSGTDGLGTQYF TGTGCCTGGAGTGGGACTGATGGGTTAGGGACCCAGTACTTC
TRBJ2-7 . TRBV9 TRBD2 CATPLITGTSRVYEQYF TGTGCCACGCCCTTAATAACCGGGACTAGTCGTGTCTACGAGCAGTACTTC